Listed below are T cell receptor beta chains from one sample, sequenced in a study of human T cells and chemical hapten exposure. One entry per CDR3 protein results from TCRdb running MiXCR on the RACE reads. The sample records about 80,000 distinct CDR3 sequences, 10% being singletons. The sample was whole blood, taken in connection with sensitization to the hapten diphenylcyclopropenone (DPC). These receptors were taken from a woman aged 25 to 39 with alopecia areata. Some clones in this sample may be carry-over from other donors' samples. The CDR3 runs from the conserved cysteine through the conserved F or W. A D gene is named only where the DNA matches it firmly. Clone size is given for some rows only: seen once, a few or many times, or a class if the clone is expanded.

J: TRBJ2-7; D: TRBD1; V: TRBV20-1; size: many; CDR3: CSALGGLYEQYF; DNA: TGCAGTGCCTTAGGGGGCCTCTACGAGCAGTACTTC
J: TRBJ2-7; D: NA; V: TRBV29-1; size: NA; CDR3: CSVGGYEQYF; DNA: TGCAGCGTAGGGGGCTACGAGCAGTACTTC
J: TRBJ2-1; D: TRBD2; V: TRBV9; size: many; CDR3: CASSVDPSGGAVDEQFF; DNA: TGTGCCAGCAGCGTAGACCCTAGCGGGGGGGCCGTCGATGAGCAGTTCTTC
J: TRBJ2-4; D: NA; V: TRBV29-1; size: NA; CDR3: CSVEVPVQDKNIQYF; DNA: TGCAGCGTTGAGGTTCCGGTACAGGACAAAAACATTCAGTACTTC
J: TRBJ1-2; D: NA; V: TRBV9; size: few; CDR3: CASSVETDYGYGYTF; DNA: TGTGCCAGCAGCGTAGAAACAGATTATGGCTATGGCTACACCTTC
J: TRBJ1-1; D: NA; V: TRBV12-3/TRBV12-4; size: many; CDR3: CASRDMNTEAFF; DNA: TGTGCCAGCAGAGACATGAACACTGAAGCTTTCTTT
J: TRBJ2-6; D: NA; V: TRBV6-6; size: many; CDR3: CASSYSNQAGANVLTF; DNA: TGTGCCAGCAGTTACTCGAATCAAGCTGGGGCCAACGTCCTGACTTTC
J: TRBJ1-1; D: NA; V: TRBV4-2; size: NA; CDR3: CASSQGRGRTEAFF; DNA: TGTGCCAGCAGCCAGGGAAGGGGCCGGACAGAAGCTTTCTTT
J: TRBJ2-7; D: NA; V: TRBV28; size: NA; CDR3: CASSPSSIGSYEQYF; DNA: TGTGCCAGCAGTCCATCGTCTATCGGGTCCTACGAGCAGTACTTC
J: TRBJ1-3; D: NA; V: TRBV5-1; size: many; CDR3: CASSLEGWTSGLGNTIYF; DNA: TGCGCCAGCAGCTTGGAAGGGTGGACCTCCGGGCTCGGAAACACCATATATTTT
J: TRBJ2-3; D: NA; V: TRBV5-4; size: NA; CDR3: CASSLDGASTDTQYF; DNA: TGTGCCAGCAGCCTGGACGGTGCTAGCACAGATACGCAGTATTTT
J: TRBJ1-2; D: NA; V: TRBV7-2; size: NA; CDR3: CASSQDRADGYTF; DNA: TGTGCCAGCAGCCAGGACAGAGCGGATGGCTACACCTTC
J: TRBJ2-1; D: NA; V: TRBV29-1; size: NA; CDR3: CSVDPDVHEQFF; DNA: TGCAGCGTTGACCCGGACGTACATGAGCAGTTCTTC